This TCR beta chain was recorded in a study of shared clonotypes between healthy human individuals. TCRdb keeps only in-frame clones here, not all; method: immunoSEQ multiplex PCR. The table has 1.5 million to 2.5 million clones, approximately 94% seen once. Naive CD8 isolation took CD45RO-negative cells positively selected for CCR7 and excluded terminally differentiated effector memory CD45RA+ cells. This sequence was found in a man between 18 and 29 years old in good health. Source material: naive CD8+ T cells sorted from blood.

The CDR3 DNA reads TGTGCCAGCAGCGACGTAACGATTAATCCTAATCAGCCCCAGCATTTT. Translation gives CASSDVTINPNQPQHF. The chain combines TRBV2 with TRBJ1-5; D uncertain. V lost 6 bases to trimming and J lost 4 bases, with 19 bases between them. In germline, CDR1 is SNHLY, CDR2 FYNNEI. There are 16 residues in the CDR3.